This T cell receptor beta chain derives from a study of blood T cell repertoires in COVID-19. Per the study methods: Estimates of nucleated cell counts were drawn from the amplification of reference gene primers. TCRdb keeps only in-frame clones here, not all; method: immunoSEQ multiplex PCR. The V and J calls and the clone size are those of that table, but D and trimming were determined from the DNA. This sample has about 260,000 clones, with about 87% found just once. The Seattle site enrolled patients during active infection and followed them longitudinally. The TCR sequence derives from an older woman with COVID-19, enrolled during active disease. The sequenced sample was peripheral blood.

Here the CDR3 reads CASRGDRGGYGYTF. CDR3 nucleotides: TGTGCCAGCAGGGGGGACAGGGGTGGCTATGGCTACACCTTC. The chain carries TRBV27 and TRBJ1-2, with 10 bases lining up with TRBD1. The CDR3 length is 14 residues. The germline CDR1 and CDR2 sequences are MNHEY and SMNVEV (reference sequence). J was trimmed by 4 bases and V by 6 bases; bases with no gene match: 5.